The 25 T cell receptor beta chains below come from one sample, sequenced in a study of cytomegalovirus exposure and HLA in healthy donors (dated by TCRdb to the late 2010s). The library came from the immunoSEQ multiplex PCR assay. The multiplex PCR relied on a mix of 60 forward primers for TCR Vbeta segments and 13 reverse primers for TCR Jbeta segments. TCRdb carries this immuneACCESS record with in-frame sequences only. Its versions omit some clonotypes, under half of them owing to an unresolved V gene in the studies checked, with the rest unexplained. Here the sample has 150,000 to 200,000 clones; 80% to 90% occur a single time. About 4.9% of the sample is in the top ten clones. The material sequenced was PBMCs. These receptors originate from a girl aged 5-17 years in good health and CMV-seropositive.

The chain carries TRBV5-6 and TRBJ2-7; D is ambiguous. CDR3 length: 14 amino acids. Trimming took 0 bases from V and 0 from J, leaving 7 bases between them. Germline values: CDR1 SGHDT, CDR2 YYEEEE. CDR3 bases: TGTGCCAGCAGCTTGGGCAGAAGCTCCTACGAGCAGTACTTC. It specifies CASSLGRSSYEQYF.

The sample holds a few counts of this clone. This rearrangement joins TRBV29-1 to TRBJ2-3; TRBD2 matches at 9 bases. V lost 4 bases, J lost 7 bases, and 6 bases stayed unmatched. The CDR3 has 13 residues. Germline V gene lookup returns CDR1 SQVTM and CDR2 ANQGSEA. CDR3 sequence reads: CSVAAGGVYTQYF. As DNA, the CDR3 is TGCAGCGTTGCGGCGGGGGGGGTATATACGCAGTATTTT.

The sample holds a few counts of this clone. DNA for the CDR3: TGCGCCAGCAGCCCTGGAGGGACTCATCTTACGGAGACCCAGTACTTC. Translating it yields CASSPGGTHLTETQYF. This rearrangement joins TRBV5-1 to TRBJ2-5; D perhaps matches TRBD2 (6 bases). This CDR3 has 16 amino acids. From germline, CDR1 is SGHRS and CDR2 YFSETQ. Trimming took 4 bases from V and 5 from J, leaving 21 bases between them.

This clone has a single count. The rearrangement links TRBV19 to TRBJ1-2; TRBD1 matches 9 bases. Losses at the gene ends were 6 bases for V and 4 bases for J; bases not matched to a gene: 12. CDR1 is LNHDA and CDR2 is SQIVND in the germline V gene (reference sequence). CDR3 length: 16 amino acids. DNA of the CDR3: TGTGCCAGTAGCCAGCCAGGGACAGGGAGACTCTATGGCTACACCTTC. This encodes CASSQPGTGRLYGYTF.

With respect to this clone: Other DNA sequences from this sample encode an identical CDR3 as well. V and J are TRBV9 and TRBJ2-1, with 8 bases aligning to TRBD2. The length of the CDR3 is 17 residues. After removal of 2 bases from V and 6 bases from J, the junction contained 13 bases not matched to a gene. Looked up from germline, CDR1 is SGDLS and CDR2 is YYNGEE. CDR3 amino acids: CASSVLEGAGVVNEQFF. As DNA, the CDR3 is TGTGCCAGCAGCGTCCTGGAGGGAGCGGGGGTGGTCAATGAGCAGTTCTTC.

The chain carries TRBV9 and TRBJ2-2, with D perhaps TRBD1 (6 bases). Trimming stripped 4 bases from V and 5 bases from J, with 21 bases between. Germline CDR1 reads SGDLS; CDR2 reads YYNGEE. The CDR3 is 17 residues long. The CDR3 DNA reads TGTGCCAGCAGCCCAAATATAATGCAGGGGCTTACCGGGGAGCTGTTTTTT. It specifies CASSPNIMQGLTGELFF. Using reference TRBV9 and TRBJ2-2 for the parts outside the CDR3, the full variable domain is DSGVTQTPKHLITATGQRVTLRCSPRSGDLSVYWYQQSLDQGLQFLIQYYNGEERAKGNILERFSAQQFPDLHSELNLSSLELGDSALYFCASSPNIMQGLTGELFFGEGSRLTVL.

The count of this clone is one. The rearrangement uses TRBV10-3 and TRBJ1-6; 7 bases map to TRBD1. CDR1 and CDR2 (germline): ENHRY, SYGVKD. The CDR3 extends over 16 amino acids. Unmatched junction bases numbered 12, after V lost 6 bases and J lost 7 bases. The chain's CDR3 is CAISGQAIGYNSPLHF. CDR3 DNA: TGTGCCATCAGCGGACAGGCCATCGGCTACAATTCACCCCTCCACTTT.

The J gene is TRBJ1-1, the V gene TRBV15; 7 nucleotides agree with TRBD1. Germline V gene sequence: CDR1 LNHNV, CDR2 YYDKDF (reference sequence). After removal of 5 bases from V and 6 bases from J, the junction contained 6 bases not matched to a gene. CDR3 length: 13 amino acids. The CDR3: CATSVYRGAEAFF. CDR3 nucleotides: TGTGCCACCAGCGTGTACAGGGGTGCTGAAGCTTTCTTT.

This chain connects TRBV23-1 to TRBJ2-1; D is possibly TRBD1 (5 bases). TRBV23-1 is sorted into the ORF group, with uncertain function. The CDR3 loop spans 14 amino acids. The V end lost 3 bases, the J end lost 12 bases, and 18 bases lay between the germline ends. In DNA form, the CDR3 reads TGCGCCAGCAGTCATAACCCAAACAGGCTATCGCAGTTCTTC. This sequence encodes CASSHNPNRLSQFF.

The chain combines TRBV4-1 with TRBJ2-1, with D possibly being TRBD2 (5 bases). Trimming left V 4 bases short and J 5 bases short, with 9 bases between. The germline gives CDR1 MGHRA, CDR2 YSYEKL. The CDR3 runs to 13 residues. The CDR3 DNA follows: TGCGCCAGCAGCCGGGGAGCTAACAATGAGCAGTTCTTC. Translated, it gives CASSRGANNEQFF.

The CDR3 loop is CASSTDSTTYEQYF. Written as DNA, the CDR3 is TGTGCCAGCAGTACGGACAGCACTACCTACGAGCAGTACTTC. The chain uses TRBV28 and TRBJ2-7; D might be TRBD1 (6 bases). Trimming took off 5 bases at V and 2 bases at J, with 13 bases between the two ends. Looked up from germline, CDR1 is MDHEN and CDR2 is SYDVKM. This CDR3 has 14 amino acids. Variable domain in full (rest from reference TRBV28 and TRBJ2-7): DVKVTQSSRYLVKRTGEKVFLECVQDMDHENMFWYRQDPGLGLRLIYFSYDVKMKEKGDIPEGYSVSREKKERFSLILESASTNQTSMYLCASSTDSTTYEQYFGPGTRLTVT.

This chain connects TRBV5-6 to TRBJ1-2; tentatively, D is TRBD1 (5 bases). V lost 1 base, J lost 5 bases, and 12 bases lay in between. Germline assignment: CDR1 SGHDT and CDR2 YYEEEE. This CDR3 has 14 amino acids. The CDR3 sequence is CASSLSQGVYGYTF. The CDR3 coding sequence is TGTGCCAGCAGCTTGAGCCAAGGGGTTTATGGCTACACCTTC.

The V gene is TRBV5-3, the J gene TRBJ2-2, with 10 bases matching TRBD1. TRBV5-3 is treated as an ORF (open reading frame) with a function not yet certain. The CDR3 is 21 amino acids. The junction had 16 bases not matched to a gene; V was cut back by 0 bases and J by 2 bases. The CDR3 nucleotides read TGTGCCAGAAGCTTGGAGCCCCGGGACAGGGGACTCTCCACTAACACCGGGGAGCTGTTTTTT. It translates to CARSLEPRDRGLSTNTGELFF.

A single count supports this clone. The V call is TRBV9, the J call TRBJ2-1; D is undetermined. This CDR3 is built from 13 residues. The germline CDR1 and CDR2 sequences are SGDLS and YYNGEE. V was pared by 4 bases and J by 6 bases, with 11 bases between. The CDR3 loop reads CASSTGSGNEQFF. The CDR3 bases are TGTGCCAGCAGCACTGGTTCGGGCAATGAGCAGTTCTTC.

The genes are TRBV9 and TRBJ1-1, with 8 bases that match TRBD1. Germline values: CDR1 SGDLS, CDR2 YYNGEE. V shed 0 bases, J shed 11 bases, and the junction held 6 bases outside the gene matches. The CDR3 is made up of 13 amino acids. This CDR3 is CASSVEQGGRAFF. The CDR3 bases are TGTGCCAGCAGCGTAGAACAGGGGGGCCGGGCTTTCTTT.

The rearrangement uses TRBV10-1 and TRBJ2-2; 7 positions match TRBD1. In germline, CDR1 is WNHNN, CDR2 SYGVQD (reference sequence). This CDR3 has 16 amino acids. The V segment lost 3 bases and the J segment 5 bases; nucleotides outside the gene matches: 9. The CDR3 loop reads CASSDSGAGGTGELFF. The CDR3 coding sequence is TGCGCCAGCAGTGATTCCGGGGCAGGGGGAACCGGGGAGCTGTTTTTT.

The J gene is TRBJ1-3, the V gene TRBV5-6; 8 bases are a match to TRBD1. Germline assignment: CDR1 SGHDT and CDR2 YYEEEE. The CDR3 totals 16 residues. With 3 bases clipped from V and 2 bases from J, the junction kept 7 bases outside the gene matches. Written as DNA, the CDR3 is TGTGCCAGCAGCTACGGACAGGGAGGCACTGGAAACACCATATATTTT. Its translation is CASSYGQGGTGNTIYF.

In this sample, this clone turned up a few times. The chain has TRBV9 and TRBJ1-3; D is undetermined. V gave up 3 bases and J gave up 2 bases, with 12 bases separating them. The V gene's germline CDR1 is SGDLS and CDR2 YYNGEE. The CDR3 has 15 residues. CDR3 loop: CASSDPAKTGNTIYF. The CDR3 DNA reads TGTGCCAGCAGCGACCCTGCGAAAACTGGAAACACCATATATTTT. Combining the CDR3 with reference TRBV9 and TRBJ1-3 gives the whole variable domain DSGVTQTPKHLITATGQRVTLRCSPRSGDLSVYWYQQSLDQGLQFLIQYYNGEERAKGNILERFSAQQFPDLHSELNLSSLELGDSALYFCASSDPAKTGNTIYFGEGSWLTVV.

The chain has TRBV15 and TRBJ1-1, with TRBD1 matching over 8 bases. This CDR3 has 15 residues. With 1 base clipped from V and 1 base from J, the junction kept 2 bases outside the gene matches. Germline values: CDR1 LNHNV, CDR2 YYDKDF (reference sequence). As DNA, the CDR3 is TGTGCCACCAGCAGAGCCGGGACAGGGAACACTGAAGCTTTCTTT. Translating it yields CATSRAGTGNTEAFF. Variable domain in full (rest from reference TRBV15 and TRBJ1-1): DAMVIQNPRYQVTQFGKPVTLSCSQTLNHNVMYWYQQKSSQAPKLLFHYYDKDFNNEADTPDNFQSRRPNTSFCFLDIRSPGLGDTAMYLCATSRAGTGNTEAFFGQGTRLTVV.

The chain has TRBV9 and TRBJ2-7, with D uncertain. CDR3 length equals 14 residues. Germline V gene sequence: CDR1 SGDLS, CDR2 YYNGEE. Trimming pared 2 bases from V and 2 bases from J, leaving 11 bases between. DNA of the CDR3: TGTGCCAGCAGCGTCTTCGGCGGTACCTACGAGCAGTACTTC. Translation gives CASSVFGGTYEQYF.

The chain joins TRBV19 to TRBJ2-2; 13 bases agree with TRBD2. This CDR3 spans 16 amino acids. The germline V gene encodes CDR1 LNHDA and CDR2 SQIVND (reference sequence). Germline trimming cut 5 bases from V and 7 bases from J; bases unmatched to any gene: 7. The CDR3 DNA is TGTGCCAGTAGTTCTCCGGGACTAGCGGGAATCGGGGAGCTGTTTTTT. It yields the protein CASSSPGLAGIGELFF.

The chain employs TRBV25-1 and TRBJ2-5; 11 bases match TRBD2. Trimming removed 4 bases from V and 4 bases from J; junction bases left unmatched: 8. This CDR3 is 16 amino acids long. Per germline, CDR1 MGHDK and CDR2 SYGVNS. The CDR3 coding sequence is TGTGCCAGCAGTGGGTTTAGCGGGGGGGCCGGAGAGACCCAGTACTTC. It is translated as CASSGFSGGAGETQYF. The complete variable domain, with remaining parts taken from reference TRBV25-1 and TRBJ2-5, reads EADIYQTPRYLVIGTGKKITLECSQTMGHDKMYWYQQDPGMELHLIHYSYGVNSTEKGDLSSESTVSRIRTEHFPLTLESARPSHTSQYLCASSGFSGGAGETQYFGPGTRLLVL.

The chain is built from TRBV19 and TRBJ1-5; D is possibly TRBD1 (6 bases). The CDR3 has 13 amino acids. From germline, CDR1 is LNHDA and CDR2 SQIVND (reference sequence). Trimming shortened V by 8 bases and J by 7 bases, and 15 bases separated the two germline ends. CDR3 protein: CASSSGVEQPQHF. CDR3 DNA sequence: TGTGCCAGTTCATCAGGGGTGGAGCAGCCCCAGCATTTT. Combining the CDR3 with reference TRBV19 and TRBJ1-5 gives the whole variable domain DGGITQSPKYLFRKEGQNVTLSCEQNLNHDAMYWYRQDPGQGLRLIYYSQIVNDFQKGDIAEGYSVSREKKESFPLTVTSAQKNPTAFYLCASSSGVEQPQHFGDGTRLSIL.

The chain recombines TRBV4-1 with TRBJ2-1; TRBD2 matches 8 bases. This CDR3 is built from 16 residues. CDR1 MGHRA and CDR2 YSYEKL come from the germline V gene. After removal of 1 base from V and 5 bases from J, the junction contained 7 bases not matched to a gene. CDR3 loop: CASSQVAGGDNNEQFF. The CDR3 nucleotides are TGCGCCAGCAGCCAAGTGGCGGGGGGCGATAACAATGAGCAGTTCTTC.

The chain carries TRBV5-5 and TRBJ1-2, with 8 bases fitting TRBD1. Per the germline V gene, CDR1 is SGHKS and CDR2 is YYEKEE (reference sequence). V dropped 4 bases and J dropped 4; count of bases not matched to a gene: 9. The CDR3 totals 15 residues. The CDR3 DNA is TGTGCCAGCAGCCGATCGACAGGGGAACGCTATGGCTACACCTTC. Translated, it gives CASSRSTGERYGYTF.